This T cell receptor (beta chain) derives from a study of blood T cell repertoires in COVID-19. Study in general: Italy, Spain and the United States were the sources of the convalescent and acute COVID-19 samples. The analysed material was cDNA or gDNA that came from T cells, B-cell-depleted T cells, or PBMCs.

V was clipped by 5 bases and J by 8 bases; unmatched bases: 15. The CDR3 is 15 residues long. Germline V gives CDR1 SGDLS, CDR2 YYNGEE. Seattle patients were enrolled while actively infected and followed longitudinally. As processed by the authors: Scientists estimated how many nucleated cells there were by amplifying reference gene primers. Sequencing was performed with immunoSEQ multiplex PCR; in TCRdb, only in-frame clones are kept and a portion is missing. V and J calls and clone size are those listed in that table; D and trimming were worked out from the DNA. Of approximately 170,000 clones listed, roughly 88% are singletons.

This sequence originates from a man between 18 and 35 years old with COVID-19, enrolled during active disease. This chain uses TRBV9 with TRBJ1-2; 7 positions match TRBD1. The sequenced material came from peripheral blood. The CDR3 reads CASSLSRDSRGGYTF. The CDR3 DNA is TGTGCCAGCAGTCTGTCCCGGGACAGTCGAGGGGGCTACACCTTC.